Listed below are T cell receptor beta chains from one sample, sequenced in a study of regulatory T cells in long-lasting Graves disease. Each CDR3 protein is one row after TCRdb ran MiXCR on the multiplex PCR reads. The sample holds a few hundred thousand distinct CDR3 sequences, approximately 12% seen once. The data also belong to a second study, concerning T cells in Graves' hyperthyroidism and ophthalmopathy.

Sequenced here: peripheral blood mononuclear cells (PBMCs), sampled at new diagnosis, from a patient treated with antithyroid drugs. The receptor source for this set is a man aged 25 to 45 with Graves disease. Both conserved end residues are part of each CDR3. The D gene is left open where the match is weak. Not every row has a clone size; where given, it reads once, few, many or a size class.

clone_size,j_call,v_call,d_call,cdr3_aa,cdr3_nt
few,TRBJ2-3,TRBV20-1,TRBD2,CSASLAGPDTQYF,TGCAGTGCTAGCCTAGCGGGACCAGATACGCAGTATTTT
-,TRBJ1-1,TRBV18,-,CASSPAQGGSGAEAFF,TGTGCCAGCTCACCCGCCCAGGGAGGGAGTGGCGCTGAAGCTTTCTTT
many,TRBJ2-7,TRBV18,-,CASSSDDSYEQYF,TGTGCCAGCTCATCCGACGACTCCTACGAGCAGTACTTC
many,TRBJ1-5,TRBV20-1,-,CSARGPGYQPQHF,TGCAGTGCTAGAGGGCCAGGGTATCAGCCCCAGCATTTT
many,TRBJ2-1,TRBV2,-,CASRGYNEQFF,TGTGCCAGCAGGGGCTACAATGAGCAGTTCTTC
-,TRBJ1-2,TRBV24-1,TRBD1,CATSDSRRGLNYGYTF,TGTGCCACCAGTGACTCCCGGAGGGGGCTAAACTATGGCTACACCTTC
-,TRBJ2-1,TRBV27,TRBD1,CASSPIDRGYNEQFF,TGTGCCAGCAGTCCAATAGACAGGGGGTACAATGAGCAGTTCTTC
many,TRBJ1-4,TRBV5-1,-,CASSLEGSGAATNEKLFF,TGCGCCAGCAGCTTGGAGGGGTCAGGCGCTGCAACTAATGAAAAACTGTTTTTT
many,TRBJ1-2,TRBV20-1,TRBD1,CSASGGTDYGYTF,TGCAGTGCTAGTGGTGGGACAGACTATGGCTACACCTTC
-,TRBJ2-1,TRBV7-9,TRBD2,CASSIAGGPGEQFF,TGTGCCAGCAGCATAGCGGGAGGGCCGGGAGAGCAGTTCTTC
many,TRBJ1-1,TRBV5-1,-,CASSPLTDILNTEAFF,TGCGCCAGCAGCCCCCTAACGGACATCCTGAACACTGAAGCTTTCTTT
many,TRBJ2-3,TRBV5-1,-,CASSLVPGAHTDTQYF,TGCGCCAGCAGCTTGGTACCTGGAGCGCACACAGATACGCAGTATTTT
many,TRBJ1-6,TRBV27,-,CASSLGGSSYNSPLHF,TGTGCCAGCAGTTTAGGGGGAAGCTCCTATAATTCACCCCTCCACTTT
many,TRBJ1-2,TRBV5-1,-,CASSLAPATYGYTF,TGCGCCAGCAGCTTGGCTCCTGCTACCTATGGCTACACCTTC
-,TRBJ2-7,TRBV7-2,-,CASSLVTTLYPSYEQYF,TGTGCCAGCAGCTTAGTGACAACACTCTATCCATCCTACGAGCAGTACTTC
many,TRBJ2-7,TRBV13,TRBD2,CASQLAGGPHEQYF,TGTGCCAGTCAACTGGCGGGAGGGCCCCACGAGCAGTACTTC
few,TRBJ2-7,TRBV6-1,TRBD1,CASSDWGQGDEQYF,TGTGCCAGCAGTGATTGGGGACAGGGGGACGAGCAGTACTTC
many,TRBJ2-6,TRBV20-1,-,CSAPDWETGANVLTF,TGCAGTGCTCCGGACTGGGAGACTGGGGCCAACGTCCTGACTTTC
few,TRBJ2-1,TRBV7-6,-,CASSSVDVRDHNEQFF,TGTGCCAGCAGCTCCGTCGACGTTCGGGACCACAATGAGCAGTTCTTC
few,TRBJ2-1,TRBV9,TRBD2,CASSRIGHSRGNEQFF,TGTGCCAGCAGCCGGATCGGACATTCGCGGGGGAATGAGCAGTTCTTC
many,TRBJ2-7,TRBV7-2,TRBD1,CASGTGPYEQYF,TGTGCCAGCGGGACAGGACCTTACGAGCAGTACTTC
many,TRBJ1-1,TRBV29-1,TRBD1,CSVDSHRGTGTEAFF,TGCAGCGTTGATTCACACAGGGGAACCGGCACTGAAGCTTTCTTT
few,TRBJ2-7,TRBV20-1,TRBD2,CSARDQGRAYEQYF,TGCAGTGCTAGAGATCAAGGGAGGGCTTACGAGCAGTACTTC
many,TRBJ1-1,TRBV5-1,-,CASSEQAMNTEAFF,TGCGCCAGCAGCGAACAGGCAATGAACACTGAAGCTTTCTTT
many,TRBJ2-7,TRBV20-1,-,CSARSVQGRYEQYF,TGCAGTGCTAGATCGGTACAGGGCCGCTACGAGCAGTACTTC
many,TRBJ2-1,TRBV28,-,CASSNTAYNEQFF,TGTGCCAGCAGTAATACAGCTTACAATGAGCAGTTCTTC
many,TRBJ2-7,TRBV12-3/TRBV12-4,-,CASRASFPHSASPYEQYF,TGTGCCAGCAGAGCTTCATTCCCCCACTCAGCGTCCCCGTACGAGCAGTACTTC